This T cell receptor beta chain derives from a study of cytomegalovirus exposure and HLA in healthy donors. The sample holds one count of this clone. Amplification used 60 Vbeta primers and 13 Jbeta primers. The protocol was immunoSEQ multiplex PCR, while the TCRdb copy is restricted to in-frame clones and leaves out a portion. The sample carries 100,000 or so clones, around three quarters recorded once. The sample comprised PBMCs. The clonotype was recovered from a woman between 45 and 60 years old in good health and CMV-seropositive.

For the CDR3, the DNA is TGTGCCAGCAGTACAAGACAGCAACAAGAGACCCAGTACTTC. Its protein product is CASSTRQQQETQYF. The chain employs TRBV2 and TRBJ2-5; possibly TRBD1 for D (5 bases). Deletions cut 5 bases from V and 2 bases from J, with 12 bases between. The CDR3 contains 14 residues. Germline CDR1 is SNHLY and CDR2 is FYNNEI.